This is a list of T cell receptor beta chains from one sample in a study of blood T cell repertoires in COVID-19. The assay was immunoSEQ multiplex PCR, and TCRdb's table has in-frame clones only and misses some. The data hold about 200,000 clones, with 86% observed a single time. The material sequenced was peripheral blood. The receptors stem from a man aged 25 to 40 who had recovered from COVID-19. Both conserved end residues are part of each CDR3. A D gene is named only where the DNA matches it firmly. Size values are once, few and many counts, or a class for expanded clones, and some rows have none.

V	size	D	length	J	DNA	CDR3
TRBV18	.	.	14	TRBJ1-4	TGTGCCAGCTCACCCGCGGTGGGTAATGAAAAACTGTTTTTT	CASSPAVGNEKLFF
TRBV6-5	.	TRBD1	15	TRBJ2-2	TGTGCCAGCTGCCCCGGGACAGCGAACACCGGGGAGCTGTTTTTT	CASCPGTANTGELFF
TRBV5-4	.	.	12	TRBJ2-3	TGTGCCAGCAGCTTGGGGGACTCTAAGCAGTATTTT	CASSLGDSKQYF
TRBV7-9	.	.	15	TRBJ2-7	TGTGCCAGCAGCTTACCCCGCGGGACAGCCTACGAGCAGTACTTC	CASSLPRGTAYEQYF
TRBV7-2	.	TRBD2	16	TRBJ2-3	TGTGCCAGCAGCTTGGGACTAGCGGGGCCCCGCCGTACGCAGTATTTT	CASSLGLAGPRRTQYF
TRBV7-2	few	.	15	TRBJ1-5	TGTGCCAGCAGCGCTTACCAGGGGACCAATCAGCCCCAGCATTTT	CASSAYQGTNQPQHF
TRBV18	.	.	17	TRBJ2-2	TGTGCCAGCTCACCCCCAGCCGCCGGGGGGCAGACCGGGGAGCTGTTTTTT	CASSPPAAGGQTGELFF
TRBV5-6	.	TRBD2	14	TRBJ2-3	TGTGCCAGCAGCTTGGGGACTAGAACGGGTACGCAGTATTTT	CASSLGTRTGTQYF
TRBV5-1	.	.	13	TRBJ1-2	TGCGCCAGCAGCCCAGGGGAAGTCGGGGGCTACACCTTC	CASSPGEVGGYTF
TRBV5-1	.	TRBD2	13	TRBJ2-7	TGCGCCAGCAGGCAGCGGGGGATCTACGAGCAGTACTTC	CASRQRGIYEQYF